What follows are 11 T cell receptor beta chains derived from one specimen sequenced in a study of blood T cell repertoires in COVID-19. Clones were sequenced by immunoSEQ multiplex PCR, and TCRdb holds only the in-frame ones, with some missing. Of a few hundred thousand clones in the sample, over 75% are singletons; the top ten hold around 2.1%. Sequencing used PBMCs or T cells enriched from blood (not recorded which). The receptor set was obtained from a man aged 30 to 45 who had recovered from COVID-19.

This chain joins TRBV7-9 and TRBJ1-6, with 7 bases matching TRBD1. Germline V gene sequence: CDR1 SEHNR, CDR2 FQNEAQ (reference sequence). With V trimmed by 5 bases and J by 8 bases, 6 bases remained unmatched. The CDR3 contains 14 residues. The CDR3 sequence: CASSLGQGDSPLHF. The CDR3 DNA follows: TGTGCCAGCAGCCTTGGGCAGGGGGATTCACCCCTCCACTTT.

The chain joins TRBV20-1 to TRBJ1-2; perhaps TRBD1 as D (6 bases). Trimming shortened V by 8 bases and J by 6 bases, and 7 bases separated the two germline ends. The CDR3 covers 9 residues. Germline V lookup: CDR1 DFQATT, CDR2 SNEGSKA (reference sequence). In DNA, the CDR3 is TGCAGTAACAGGGATGGCTACACCTTC. Its protein is CSNRDGYTF.

The chain carries TRBV10-3 and TRBJ1-6, with D hard to call. Trimming cost V 8 bases and J 5 bases, with 13 bases left between them. The CDR3 has 14 amino acids. Germline V gene lookup returns CDR1 ENHRY and CDR2 SYGVKD. CDR3 in amino acids: CAIGLQPNNSPLHF. CDR3 coding DNA: TGTGCCATCGGTCTACAGCCAAATAATTCACCCCTCCACTTT.

The V call is TRBV12-3 or TRBV12-4, the J call TRBJ1-5, with 7 bases identical to TRBD1. The CDR3 runs to 13 residues. J gave up 6 bases and V 5 bases, and 4 bases lay outside the gene matches. CDR3 sequence reads: CASSLTGPQPQHF. The CDR3 DNA reads as TGTGCCAGCAGTCTGACAGGGCCTCAGCCCCAGCATTTT.

V is TRBV7-9 and J is TRBJ2-1, with D possibly TRBD1 on 5 matching bases. The CDR3 spans 12 residues. The germline gives CDR1 SEHNR, CDR2 FQNEAQ (reference sequence). V was cut by 3 bases and J by 9 bases, with 9 bases left in between. CDR3 nucleotide sequence: TGTGCCAGCAGCTTCCAGGGAAGTGAGCAGTTCTTC. Its protein is CASSFQGSEQFF.

V is TRBV11-3 and J is TRBJ1-1; TRBD1 might be the D (5 bases). The V gene's germline CDR1 is SGHNT and CDR2 YENEEA. The V gene lost 1 base and the J gene lost 3 bases, with 18 bases spanning the gap. The CDR3 is made up of 17 amino acids. CDR3 nucleotides: TGTGCCAGCAGCTTAGGTGGAGACGGGGGGTTGGACACTGAAGCTTTCTTT. It codes for CASSLGGDGGLDTEAFF. Drawing the rest from reference TRBV11-3 and TRBJ1-1, the complete variable domain is EAGVVQSPRYKIIEKKQPVAFWCNPISGHNTLYWYLQNLGQGPELLIRYENEEAVDDSQLPKDRFSAERLKGVDSTLKIQPAELGDSAVYLCASSLGGDGGLDTEAFFGQGTRLTVV.

The V call is TRBV7-9, the J call TRBJ2-1; 7 bases match TRBD2. CDR1 and CDR2 from the germline V gene are SEHNR and FQNEAQ (reference sequence). CDR3 length: 17 amino acids. With 5 bases clipped from V and 3 bases from J, the junction kept 13 bases outside the gene matches. This CDR3 is CASSPGLADRIYNEQFF. CDR3 nucleotide sequence: TGTGCCAGCAGCCCTGGGCTAGCGGACCGAATCTACAATGAGCAGTTCTTC.

The J gene is TRBJ1-1, the V gene TRBV18, with 7 bases that match TRBD1. The V gene's germline CDR1 is KGHSH and CDR2 LQKENI. Trimming removed 5 bases from V and 0 bases from J; junction bases left unmatched: 3. This CDR3 has 14 residues. The CDR3 here is CASSSQGLNTEAFF. The CDR3 bases are TGTGCCAGCTCATCACAGGGGTTGAACACTGAAGCTTTCTTT.

The rearrangement links TRBV3-1 (or the pseudogene TRBV3-2) to TRBJ2-5; 9 nucleotides align to TRBD1. This CDR3 spans 15 amino acids. V trimming: 4 bases; J trimming: 3 bases; junction bases outside the gene matches: 6. The germline CDR1 and CDR2 sequences are LGHDT and YNNKEL (reference sequence). The CDR3 spells CASSRPRTGEETQYF. CDR3 nucleotide sequence: TGTGCCAGCAGCCGCCCCCGGACAGGGGAAGAGACCCAGTACTTC.

This rearrangement joins TRBV7-6 to TRBJ2-3, with TRBD2 matching over 11 bases. This CDR3 contains 15 residues. V was clipped by 0 bases and J by 8 bases; unmatched bases: 4. The germline V gene has CDR1 SGHVS and CDR2 FNYEAQ. The CDR3 sequence is CASSLASGGVGTQYF. Here the CDR3 DNA reads TGTGCCAGCAGCTTAGCTAGCGGGGGGGTCGGTACGCAGTATTTT.

This clone was picked up one time. The chain carries TRBV7-2 and TRBJ2-1, with 7 bases aligning to TRBD1. The V and J ends lost 3 bases and 10 bases, in that order; junction bases with no gene match: 6. Germline CDR1 reads SGHTA; CDR2 reads FQGNSA. This CDR3 has 13 amino acids. The CDR3 spells CASSFKGAVEQFF. The CDR3 bases are TGTGCCAGCAGCTTCAAGGGGGCGGTCGAGCAGTTCTTC.